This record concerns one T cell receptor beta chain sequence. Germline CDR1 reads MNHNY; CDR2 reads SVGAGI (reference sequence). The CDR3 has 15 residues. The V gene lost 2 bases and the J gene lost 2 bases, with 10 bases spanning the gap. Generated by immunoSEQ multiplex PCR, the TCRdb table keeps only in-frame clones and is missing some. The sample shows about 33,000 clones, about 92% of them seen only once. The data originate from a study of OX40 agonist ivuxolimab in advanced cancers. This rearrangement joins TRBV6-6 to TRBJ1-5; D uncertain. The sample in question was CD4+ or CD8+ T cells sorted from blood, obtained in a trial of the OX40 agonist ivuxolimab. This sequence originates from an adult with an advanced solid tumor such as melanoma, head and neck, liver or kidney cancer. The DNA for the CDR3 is TGTGCCAGCAGTTACGTGGAGGGCGGCAATCAGCCCCAGCATTTT. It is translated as CASSYVEGGNQPQHF.